The source of this T cell receptor beta chain is a study of cytomegalovirus exposure and HLA in healthy donors. Worth noting for this clone: Antigen unknown.

Study-wide results and caveats: Among TCR beta chains of equal frequency, HLA-associated ones were more clonally expanded in a later analysis. The study listed 150 to 200 cytomegalovirus-associated TCR beta chains.

PCR amplification relied on 60 Vbeta primers (plus 13 Jbeta primers). Sequencing used immunoSEQ multiplex PCR; TCRdb keeps in-frame clones, though not all of them. The sample carries 150,000 to 200,000 clones, around 74% recorded once. The CDR3 sequence is 15 residues long. From germline, CDR1 is MGHDK and CDR2 SYGVNS. The ends were cut back, 3 bases at V and 4 bases at J, with 13 bases in the middle. V and J are TRBV25-1 and TRBJ1-3; TRBD1 might be the D (5 bases). Input material: PBMCs. This clonotype originated in a woman under 40 in good health and CMV-seronegative. The CDR3 sequence is CASSDSRDFGNTIYF. DNA of the CDR3: TGTGCCAGCAGTGACTCCAGGGATTTCGGAAACACCATATATTTT.